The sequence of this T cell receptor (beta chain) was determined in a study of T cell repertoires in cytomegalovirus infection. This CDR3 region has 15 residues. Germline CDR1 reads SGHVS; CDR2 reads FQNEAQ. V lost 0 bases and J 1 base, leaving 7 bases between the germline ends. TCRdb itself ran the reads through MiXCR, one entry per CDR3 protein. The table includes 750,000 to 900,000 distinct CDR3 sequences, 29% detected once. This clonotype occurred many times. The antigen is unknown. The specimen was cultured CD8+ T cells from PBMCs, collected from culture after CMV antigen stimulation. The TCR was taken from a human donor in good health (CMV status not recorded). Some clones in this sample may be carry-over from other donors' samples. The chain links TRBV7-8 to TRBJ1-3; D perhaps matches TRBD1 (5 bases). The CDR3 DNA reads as TGTGCCAGCAGCTTAGCGAGGGGTTCTGGAAACACCATATATTTT. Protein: CASSLARGSGNTIYF.